This entry is about one T cell receptor (beta chain). The germline V gene encodes CDR1 SGHDN and CDR2 FVKESK. The CDR3 consists of 14 residues. V dropped 4 bases and J dropped 5 bases, with 14 bases sitting between them. The method was immunoSEQ multiplex PCR; TCRdb's version includes in-frame clones alone and lacks a portion of them. This sample yields tens of thousands of clones, of which roughly 95% are seen a single time; more than 0.35% belongs to the top ten. The record originates from a study of technical replicates of blood from several donors. This chain links TRBV14 with TRBJ1-2, with D perhaps TRBD1 (6 bases). Sequences were obtained from T cells isolated from PBMCs. This TCR was sampled from a human donor in good health. Written as DNA, the CDR3 is TGTGCCAGCAGCCTAAATCAGGGGTATTATGGCTACACCTTC. Translation gives CASSLNQGYYGYTF. Supplemented by reference TRBV14 and TRBJ1-2, the full variable domain reads EAGVTQFPSHSVIEKGQTVTLRCDPISGHDNLYWYRRVMGKEIKFLLHFVKESKQDESGMPNNRFLAERTGGTYSTLKVQPAELEDSGVYFCASSLNQGYYGYTFGSGTRLTVV.